The sequence of this TCR beta chain was determined in a study of control samples from healthy donors and cancer patients. The CDR3 has 14 residues. Germline CDR1 reads MNHEY; CDR2 reads SVGAGI. Trimming removed 2 bases at V and 2 bases at J, with 9 bases between. The assay was immunoSEQ multiplex PCR, and TCRdb's table has in-frame clones only and misses some. The sample contains 70,000 or so clones, around 94% of which appear only once. The sample was blood. This clonotype was obtained from a middle-aged woman in good health. The chain recombines TRBV6-5 with TRBJ1-2, with a possible D match to TRBD1 (6 bases). In nucleotides, the CDR3 is TGTGCCAGCAGTTACAGGGGGGGAAACTATGGCTACACCTTC. The encoded protein is CASSYRGGNYGYTF.